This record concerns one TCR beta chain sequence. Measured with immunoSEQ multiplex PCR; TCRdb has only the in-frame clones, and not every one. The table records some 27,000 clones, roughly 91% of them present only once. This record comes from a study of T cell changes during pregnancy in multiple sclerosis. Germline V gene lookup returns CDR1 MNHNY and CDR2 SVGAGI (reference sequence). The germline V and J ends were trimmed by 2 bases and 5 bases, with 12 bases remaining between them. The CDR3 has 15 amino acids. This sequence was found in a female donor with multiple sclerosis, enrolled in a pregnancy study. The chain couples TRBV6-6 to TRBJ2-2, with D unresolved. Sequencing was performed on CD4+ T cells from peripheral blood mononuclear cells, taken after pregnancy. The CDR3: CASSYPAARTGELFF. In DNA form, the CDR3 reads TGTGCCAGCAGTTACCCCGCGGCAAGAACCGGGGAGCTGTTTTTT.